These T cell receptor beta chains were read from a single sample in a study of blood T cell repertoires in COVID-19. Here immunoSEQ multiplex PCR was the method, and the copy in TCRdb shows in-frame clones only, minus some. The sample carries about 500,000 clones, approximately 90% recorded once. Sequenced sample: PBMCs or T cells enriched from blood (not recorded which). The receptors shown here come from a woman aged 18-30 years who had recovered from COVID-19. CDR3s include the opening cysteine and the closing phenylalanine or tryptophan. The D gene is left open where the match is weak. Only part of the rows carry a size: once, few, many, or a class if the clone is expanded.

clone_size	cdr3_length	d_call	v_call	j_call	cdr3_aa	cdr3_nt
.	14	.	TRBV5-1	TRBJ1-6	CASSFEGYNSPLHF	TGCGCCAGCAGCTTTGAGGGCTATAATTCACCCCTCCACTTT
.	18	TRBD2	TRBV4-2	TRBJ2-2	CASSQDRVSGGAVGELFF	TGTGCCAGCAGCCAAGACAGAGTGAGCGGGGGGGCCGTCGGGGAGCTGTTTTTT
.	12	.	TRBV12-5	TRBJ2-3	CASGLYSDTQYF	TGTGCTAGTGGTTTGTACTCAGATACGCAGTATTTT
.	15	.	TRBV7-9	TRBJ2-2	CASSPRGDEFGELFF	TGTGCCAGCAGCCCCCGCGGGGATGAATTCGGGGAGCTGTTTTTT
.	16	.	TRBV11-2	TRBJ1-2	CASSLSGADLNYGYTF	TGTGCCAGCAGCTTGAGTGGTGCGGACTTGAACTATGGCTACACCTTC
.	16	.	TRBV5-8	TRBJ2-7	CASSSYRGTLSYEQYF	TGTGCCAGCAGCTCCTATCGGGGGACTCTGAGCTACGAGCAGTACTTC
.	14	TRBD2	TRBV6-5	TRBJ2-5	CASSQLSGGETQYF	TGTGCCAGCAGTCAACTTAGCGGGGGCGAGACCCAGTACTTC
.	14	.	TRBV28	TRBJ1-1	CASTPSRGTAEAFF	TGTGCCAGCACCCCCTCAAGGGGGACGGCTGAAGCTTTCTTT
.	14	TRBD1	TRBV7-6	TRBJ1-1	CASSTSTGGTEAFF	TGTGCCAGCAGCACCTCGACAGGGGGTACTGAAGCTTTCTTT
.	15	TRBD2	TRBV6-5	TRBJ2-1	CASSFSTSGGLHRFF	TGTGCCAGCAGTTTCTCGACTAGCGGGGGACTCCACCGGTTCTTC
few	15	TRBD1	TRBV18	TRBJ1-2	CASSLQRTGFDGYTF	TGTGCCAGCTCACTTCAGCGGACAGGGTTCGATGGCTACACCTTC
once	14	.	TRBV7-6	TRBJ2-5	CASSLGGQKETQYF	TGTGCCAGCAGCCTTGGAGGACAGAAAGAGACCCAGTACTTC
.	14	TRBD1	TRBV19	TRBJ1-2	CASSTRDRGYSYTF	TGTGCCAGTAGTACCCGGGACAGGGGTTATAGCTACACCTTC
.	15	TRBD1	TRBV7-9	TRBJ2-2	CASSSQGEDTGELFF	TGTGCCAGCAGCTCACAGGGGGAGGACACCGGGGAGCTGTTTTTT
few	16	TRBD2	TRBV9	TRBJ2-1	CASSVGLAGAQDEQFF	TGTGCCAGCAGCGTAGGATTAGCGGGGGCCCAGGATGAGCAGTTCTTC
.	13	.	TRBV30	TRBJ2-3	CAWEPTSTDTQYF	TGTGCCTGGGAGCCTACTAGCACAGATACGCAGTATTTT
.	13	.	TRBV6-5	TRBJ1-2	CASSYSGDYGYTF	TGTGCCAGCAGTTACTCAGGGGATTATGGCTACACCTTC